The rows below give T cell receptor beta chains drawn from one sample of a study of cytomegalovirus exposure and HLA in healthy donors. Generated by immunoSEQ multiplex PCR, the TCRdb table keeps only in-frame clones and is missing some. The repertoire holds fewer than 200,000 clones, with approximately 84% as singletons. Sequences were obtained from PBMCs. The receptors stem from a girl under two years old in good health and CMV-seronegative. CDR3s include the opening cysteine and the closing phenylalanine or tryptophan. The D gene is left open where the match is weak. Clone size appears in some rows only: once, few, many, or a class for an expanded clone.

size: -; V: TRBV11-2; D: TRBD1; J: TRBJ2-7; DNA: TGTGCCAGCAGCTCTTCCGACAGGGGGACCGAGCAGTACTTC; CDR3: CASSSSDRGTEQYF
size: -; V: TRBV6-1; D: -; J: TRBJ1-1; DNA: TGTGCCAGCAGTGGACAGGCGCGGAACACTGAAGCTTTCTTT; CDR3: CASSGQARNTEAFF
size: -; V: TRBV6-1; D: -; J: TRBJ1-5; DNA: TGTGCCAGCACCCCACGAGTCAGCAATCAGCCCCAGCATTTT; CDR3: CASTPRVSNQPQHF
size: -; V: TRBV4-3; D: -; J: TRBJ2-5; DNA: TGCGCCAGCAGCCAAGAGTTTTACGTACAGGGCCGGCAAGAGACCCAGTACTTC; CDR3: CASSQEFYVQGRQETQYF
size: -; V: TRBV6-5; D: -; J: TRBJ2-2; DNA: TGTGCCAGCAGTTACTCGAGGTTAATGAGCGGGGAGCTGTTTTTT; CDR3: CASSYSRLMSGELFF
size: -; V: TRBV5-1; D: TRBD1; J: TRBJ1-2; DNA: TGCGCCAGCAGCTTGGATCGGCTAGACAGGGGGCTTGGCTACACCTTC; CDR3: CASSLDRLDRGLGYTF
size: -; V: TRBV30; D: TRBD2; J: TRBJ2-3; DNA: TGTGCCTTTTCTAGCGGGGGAACAGATACGCAGTATTTT; CDR3: CAFSSGGTDTQYF
size: -; V: TRBV6-1; D: -; J: TRBJ1-6; DNA: TGTGCCAGCAATCGACAGAATTCACCCCTCCACTTT; CDR3: CASNRQNSPLHF
size: -; V: TRBV5-6; D: TRBD1; J: TRBJ1-5; DNA: TGTGCCAGCAGCTTGTTCGGCGGACAGGGGCTTCATCAGCCCCAGCATTTT; CDR3: CASSLFGGQGLHQPQHF
size: -; V: TRBV6-5; D: -; J: TRBJ1-2; DNA: TGTGCCACTACTCCCCCAGGGCGAGCCTATGGCTACACCTTC; CDR3: CATTPPGRAYGYTF
size: -; V: TRBV10-3; D: TRBD1; J: TRBJ2-7; DNA: TGTGCCACCTGGGACAGTTCCCTAAACTACGAGCAGTACTTC; CDR3: CATWDSSLNYEQYF
size: -; V: TRBV18; D: TRBD2; J: TRBJ2-3; DNA: TGTGCCAGCTCACGTACCGGACTAGCGGGAGGGCCCAGCACAGATACGCAGTATTTT; CDR3: CASSRTGLAGGPSTDTQYF
size: -; V: TRBV5-1; D: TRBD2; J: TRBJ2-7; DNA: TGCGCCAGCAGCTTGGCCCTGACTAGCCTGTCCTACGAGCAGTACTTC; CDR3: CASSLALTSLSYEQYF
size: -; V: TRBV6-5; D: -; J: TRBJ2-7; DNA: TGTGCCAGCAGGGTGAACATGGACAGCTACTACGAGCAGTACTTC; CDR3: CASRVNMDSYYEQYF
size: -; V: TRBV6-5; D: TRBD1; J: TRBJ2-1; DNA: TGTGCCAGCAGCCACACAGGGGACTACAATGAGCAGTTCTTC; CDR3: CASSHTGDYNEQFF
size: -; V: TRBV5-1; D: -; J: TRBJ1-1; DNA: TGCGCCAGCAGCTTGGATCTTGGACAGAAAAAAGTAGAAGCTTTCTTT; CDR3: CASSLDLGQKKVEAFF
size: -; V: TRBV4-1; D: -; J: TRBJ2-1; DNA: TGCGCCAGCAGCCAAGATATGGGCAGGATGCCTGAGCAGTTCTTC; CDR3: CASSQDMGRMPEQFF
size: -; V: TRBV9; D: TRBD2; J: TRBJ2-1; DNA: TGTGCCAGCAGCGCGCTAGCGGGAACCTACAATGAGCAGTTCTTC; CDR3: CASSALAGTYNEQFF
size: -; V: TRBV7-9; D: -; J: TRBJ2-7; DNA: TGTGCCAGCAGCTTAGCCGGACAGTCCTACGAGCAGTACTTC; CDR3: CASSLAGQSYEQYF
size: -; V: TRBV25-1; D: -; J: TRBJ1-1; DNA: TGTGCCAGCAGACAGGGTCGGTTAGTAGACACTGAAGCTTTCTTT; CDR3: CASRQGRLVDTEAFF
size: -; V: TRBV19; D: -; J: TRBJ2-1; DNA: TGTGCCAGTAGTACAGGGGTTTACAATGAGCAGTTCTTC; CDR3: CASSTGVYNEQFF
size: -; V: TRBV11-2; D: TRBD1; J: TRBJ1-2; DNA: TGTGCCAGCAGCTCTAACAGGGGAACCTATGGCTACACCTTC; CDR3: CASSSNRGTYGYTF
size: -; V: TRBV5-6; D: -; J: TRBJ1-6; DNA: TGTGCCAGCAGCTATAGACAGCTATATAATTCACCCCTCCACTTT; CDR3: CASSYRQLYNSPLHF
size: -; V: TRBV7-9; D: -; J: TRBJ2-7; DNA: TGTGCCAGCAGCCTTCAGAACGCGCAGTACTTC; CDR3: CASSLQNAQYF
size: -; V: TRBV7-9; D: -; J: TRBJ1-1; DNA: TGTGCCAGCAGCTCTACTTCTGGGACACTGAACACTGAAGCTTTCTTT; CDR3: CASSSTSGTLNTEAFF
size: -; V: TRBV19; D: TRBD1; J: TRBJ1-2; DNA: TGTGCCAGTACCTCCGGCATGAGACAGGGCCGTGGCTACACCTTC; CDR3: CASTSGMRQGRGYTF
size: -; V: TRBV10-3; D: TRBD1; J: TRBJ2-7; DNA: TGTGCCATTAGGGGACAGAGCTCCTACGAGCAGTACTTC; CDR3: CAIRGQSSYEQYF
size: once; V: TRBV9; D: -; J: TRBJ1-5; DNA: TGTGCCAGCAGCGTAGGACCAGCGGGTGGTCAGCCCCAGCATTTT; CDR3: CASSVGPAGGQPQHF
size: -; V: TRBV27; D: TRBD1; J: TRBJ2-1; DNA: TGTGCCAGCAGTCCCCAGGGACAGGGAAAGTTCTTC; CDR3: CASSPQGQGKFF
size: once; V: TRBV18; D: TRBD2; J: TRBJ2-2; DNA: TGTGCCAGCTCACCCATAGGGACTAGCATCCCCGGGGAGCTGTTTTTT; CDR3: CASSPIGTSIPGELFF
size: -; V: TRBV2; D: TRBD1; J: TRBJ1-2; DNA: TGTGCCAGCAGTGAAAGGACAGGGGGACGATTTGGCTACACCTTC; CDR3: CASSERTGGRFGYTF
size: -; V: TRBV5-1; D: -; J: TRBJ1-3; DNA: TGCGCCAGCAGCTTGGGTCCAGGCTCTGGAAACACCATATATTTT; CDR3: CASSLGPGSGNTIYF